The clone carrying this T cell receptor (beta chain) came up many times. Its cognate antigen is unknown. Sample time point: persistent/refractory GD, antithyroid drugs over 5 years with positive TRAb. The authors made the TCR library using RNA they extracted from PBMCs. The CDR3 extends over 15 amino acids. CDR1 and CDR2 from the germline V gene are MNHEY and SVGAGI. With 4 bases clipped from V and 3 bases from J, the junction kept 9 bases outside the gene matches. This record comes from a study of regulatory T cells in long-lasting Graves disease. Findings and caveats of the study: Persistent Graves' patients had lower TCR diversity than newly diagnosed ones.

CDR3-region Arm-PCR and iRepertoire HTBI primers produced the TCR beta libraries. A single record per CDR3 protein comes from TCRdb applying MiXCR to the multiplex PCR reads. The sample has roughly 500,000 distinct CDR3 sequences, less than 25% seen once; the top ten hold about 8.3%. This receptor was taken from a female donor with Graves disease. This material consisted of peripheral blood mononuclear cells (PBMCs), taken when the disease was refractory, from a patient treated with antithyroid drugs. The chain employs TRBV6-5 and TRBJ2-7, with 7 bases identical to TRBD2. CDR3 protein: CASSWSGTALYEQYF. DNA of the CDR3: TGTGCCAGCAGTTGGAGCGGGACGGCTCTCTACGAGCAGTACTTC.